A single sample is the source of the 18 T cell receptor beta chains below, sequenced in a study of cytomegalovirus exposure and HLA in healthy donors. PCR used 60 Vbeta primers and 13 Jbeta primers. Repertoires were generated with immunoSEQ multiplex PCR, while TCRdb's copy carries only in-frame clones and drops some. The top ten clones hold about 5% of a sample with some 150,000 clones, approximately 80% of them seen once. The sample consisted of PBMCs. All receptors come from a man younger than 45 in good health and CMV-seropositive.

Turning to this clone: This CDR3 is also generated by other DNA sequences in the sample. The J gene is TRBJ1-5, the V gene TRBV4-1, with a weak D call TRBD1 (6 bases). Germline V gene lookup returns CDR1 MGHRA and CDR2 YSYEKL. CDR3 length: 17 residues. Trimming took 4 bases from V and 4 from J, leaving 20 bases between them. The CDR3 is CASSPDAQGGRNQPQHF. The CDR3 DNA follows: TGCGCCAGCAGCCCCGACGCACAAGGGGGACGGAATCAGCCCCAGCATTTT.

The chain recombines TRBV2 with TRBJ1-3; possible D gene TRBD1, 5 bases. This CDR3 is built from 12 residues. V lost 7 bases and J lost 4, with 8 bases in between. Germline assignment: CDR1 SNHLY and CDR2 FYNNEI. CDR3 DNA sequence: TGTGCCAGCAAGGGGAACGGAAACACCATATATTTT. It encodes CASKGNGNTIYF.

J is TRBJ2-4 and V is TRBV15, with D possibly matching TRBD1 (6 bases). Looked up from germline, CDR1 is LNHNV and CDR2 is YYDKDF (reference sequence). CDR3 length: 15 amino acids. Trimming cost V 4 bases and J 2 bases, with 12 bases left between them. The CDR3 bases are TGTGCCACCAGCACCGGAGGACAGTCCAAAAACATTCAGTACTTC. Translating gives CATSTGGQSKNIQYF.

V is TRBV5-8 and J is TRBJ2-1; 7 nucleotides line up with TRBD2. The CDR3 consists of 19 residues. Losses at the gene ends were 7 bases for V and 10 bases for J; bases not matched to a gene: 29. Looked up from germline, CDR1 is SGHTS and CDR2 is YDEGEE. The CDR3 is CASPLGGGRAHFPQYEQFF. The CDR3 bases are TGTGCCAGCCCCTTGGGGGGAGGGCGGGCCCATTTCCCCCAATACGAGCAGTTCTTC.

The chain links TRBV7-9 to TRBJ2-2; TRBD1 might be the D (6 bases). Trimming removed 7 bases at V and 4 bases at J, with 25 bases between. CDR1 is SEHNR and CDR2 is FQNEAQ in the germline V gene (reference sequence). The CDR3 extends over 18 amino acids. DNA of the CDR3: TGTGCCAGCACCGATACCATAGGGGGAGCCCTGGGCACCGGGGAGCTGTTTTTT. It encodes CASTDTIGGALGTGELFF. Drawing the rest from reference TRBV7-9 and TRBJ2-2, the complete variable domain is DTGVSQNPRHKITKRGQNVTFRCDPISEHNRLYWYRQTLGQGPEFLTYFQNEAQLEKSRLLSDRFSAERPKGSFSTLEIQRTEQGDSAMYLCASTDTIGGALGTGELFFGEGSRLTVL.

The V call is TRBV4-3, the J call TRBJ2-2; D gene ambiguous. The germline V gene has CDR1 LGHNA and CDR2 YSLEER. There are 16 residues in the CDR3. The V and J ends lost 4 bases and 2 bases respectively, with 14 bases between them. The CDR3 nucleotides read TGCGCCAGCAGCCTCTTTTGGGCCTCAAACACCGGGGAGCTGTTTTTT. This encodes CASSLFWASNTGELFF.

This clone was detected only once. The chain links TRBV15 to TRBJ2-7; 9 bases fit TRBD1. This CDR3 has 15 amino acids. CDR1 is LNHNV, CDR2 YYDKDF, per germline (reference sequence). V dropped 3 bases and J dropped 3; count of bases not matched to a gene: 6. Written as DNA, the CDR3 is TGTGCCACCAGCAGTTACCGGGACAGGGACTACGAGCAGTACTTC. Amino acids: CATSSYRDRDYEQYF.

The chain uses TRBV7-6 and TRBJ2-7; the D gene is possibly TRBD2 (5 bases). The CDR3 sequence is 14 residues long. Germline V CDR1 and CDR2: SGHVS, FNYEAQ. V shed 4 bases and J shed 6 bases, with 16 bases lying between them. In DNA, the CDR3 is TGTGCCAGCAGCTCCCCTCATGGAGGAGGCGAGCAGTACTTC. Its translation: CASSSPHGGGEQYF.

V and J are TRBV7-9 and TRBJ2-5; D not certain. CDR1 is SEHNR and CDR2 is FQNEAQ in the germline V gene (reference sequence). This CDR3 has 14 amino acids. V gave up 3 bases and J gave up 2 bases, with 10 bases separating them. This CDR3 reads CASSFSSSQETQYF. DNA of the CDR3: TGTGCCAGCAGCTTTTCGAGCTCGCAAGAGACCCAGTACTTC.

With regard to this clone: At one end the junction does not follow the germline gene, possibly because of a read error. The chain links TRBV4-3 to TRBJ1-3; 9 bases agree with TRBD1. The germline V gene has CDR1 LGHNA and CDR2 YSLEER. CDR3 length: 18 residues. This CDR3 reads CATSQDVHRGHFGNTISF. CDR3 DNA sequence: TGCGCCACCAGCCAAGATGTCCACAGGGGGCATTTCGGTAACACCATATCTTTT.

Here the CDR3 DNA reads TGCGCCAGCAGCGTAAGGACAGACTACGAGCAGTACTTC. Residues: CASSVRTDYEQYF. The V call is TRBV5-1, the J call TRBJ2-7; a possible D gene is TRBD1 (6 bases). V dropped 4 bases and J dropped 3 bases, with 11 bases sitting between them. This CDR3 contains 13 residues. Germline V gene lookup returns CDR1 SGHRS and CDR2 YFSETQ. Drawing the rest from reference TRBV5-1 and TRBJ2-7, the complete variable domain is KAGVTQTPRYLIKTRGQQVTLSCSPISGHRSVSWYQQTPGQGLQFLFEYFSETQRNKGNFPGRFSGRQFSNSRSEMNVSTLELGDSALYLCASSVRTDYEQYFGPGTRLTVT.

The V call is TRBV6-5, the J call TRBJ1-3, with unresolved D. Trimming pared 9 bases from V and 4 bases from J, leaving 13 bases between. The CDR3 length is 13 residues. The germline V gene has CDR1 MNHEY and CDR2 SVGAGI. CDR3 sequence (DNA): TGTGCCAGTCGCCCATGGGCCGGAAACACCATATATTTT. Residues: CASRPWAGNTIYF.

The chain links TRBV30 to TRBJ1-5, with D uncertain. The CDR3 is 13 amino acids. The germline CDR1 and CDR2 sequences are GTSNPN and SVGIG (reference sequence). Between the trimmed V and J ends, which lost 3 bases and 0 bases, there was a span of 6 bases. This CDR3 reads CAWSIDSNQPQHF. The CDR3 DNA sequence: TGTGCCTGGAGCATAGATAGCAATCAGCCCCAGCATTTT.

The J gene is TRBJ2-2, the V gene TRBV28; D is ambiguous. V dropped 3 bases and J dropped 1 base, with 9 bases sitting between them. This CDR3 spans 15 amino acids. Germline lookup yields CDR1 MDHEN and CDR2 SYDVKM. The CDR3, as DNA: TGTGCCAGCAGTTTTCCAGACATGAACACCGGGGAGCTGTTTTTT. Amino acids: CASSFPDMNTGELFF.

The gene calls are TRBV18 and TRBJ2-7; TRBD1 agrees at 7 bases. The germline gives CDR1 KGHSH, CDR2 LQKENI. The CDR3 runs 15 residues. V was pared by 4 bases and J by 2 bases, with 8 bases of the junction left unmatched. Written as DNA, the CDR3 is TGTGCCAGCTCACTCACCGGGACAGCACCCTACGAGCAGTACTTC. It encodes CASSLTGTAPYEQYF.

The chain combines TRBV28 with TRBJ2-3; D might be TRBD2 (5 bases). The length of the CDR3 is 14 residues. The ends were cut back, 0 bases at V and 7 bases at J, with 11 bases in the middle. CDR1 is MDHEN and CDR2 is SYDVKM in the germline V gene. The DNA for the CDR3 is TGTGCCAGCAGTTTATGGGGTAGCGTGTATACGCAGTATTTT. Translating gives CASSLWGSVYTQYF.

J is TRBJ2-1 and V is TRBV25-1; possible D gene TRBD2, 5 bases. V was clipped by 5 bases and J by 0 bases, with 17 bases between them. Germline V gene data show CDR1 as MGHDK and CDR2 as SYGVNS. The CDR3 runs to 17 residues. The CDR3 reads CASSFQADLSSYNEQFF. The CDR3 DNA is TGTGCCAGCAGTTTCCAAGCGGACCTTAGCTCCTACAATGAGCAGTTCTTC.

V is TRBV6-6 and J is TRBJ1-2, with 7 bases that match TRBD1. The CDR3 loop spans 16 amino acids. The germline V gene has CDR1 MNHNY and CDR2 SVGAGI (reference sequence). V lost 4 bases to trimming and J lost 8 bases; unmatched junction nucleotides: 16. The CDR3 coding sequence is TGTGCCAGCAGTTCCTCCGGGACAGTCTACTATGGAGGCTACACCTTC. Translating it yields CASSSSGTVYYGGYTF.